This T cell receptor (beta chain) was retrieved from a study of blood T cell repertoires in COVID-19. Study background: COVID-19 samples from acute and convalescent phases originated in the United States, Italy and Spain. From T cells, B-cell-depleted T cells, or PBMCs came the material, which was cDNA or gDNA.

CDR3 length: 14 amino acids. Germline-derived CDR1 and CDR2 are SQVTM and ANQGSEA. The ends lost 4 bases at V and 6 bases at J; junction bases unmatched: 7. Per the authors' pipeline: It was from reference gene primer amplification that nucleated cell counts were estimated. Repertoires were generated with immunoSEQ multiplex PCR, while TCRdb's copy carries only in-frame clones and drops some. D and trimming were read from the DNA, whereas the V and J calls and clone size are those reported in that table. In the table there are around 95,000 clones, approximately 90% of which are singletons. The sample was peripheral blood. This receptor was obtained from a man aged 45-60 years with active COVID-19. V usage is TRBV29-1 and J usage is TRBJ2-4, with 9 bases lining up with TRBD1. CDR3 sequence reads: CSVVGQGKGNIQYF. The CDR3 DNA follows: TGCAGCGTTGTTGGACAGGGGAAGGGAAACATTCAGTACTTC.